Following are 3 T cell receptor beta chains from one sample sequenced in a study of shared clonotypes between healthy human individuals. Libraries were prepared by immunoSEQ multiplex PCR; TCRdb keeps only in-frame clonotypes and omits some of them. In the table there are approximately 2.1 million clones, 85% to 95% of which are singletons. Input material: naive CD4+ T cells from PBMCs. The subset is: CD45RA+ positively selected. These receptors came from a young man in good health. Some clones in this sample may be carry-over from other donors' samples.

J is TRBJ2-2 and V is TRBV7-3, with D maybe TRBD2 (6 bases). Germline CDR1 is SGHTA and CDR2 is FQGTGA. This CDR3 region has 17 residues. Trimming cost V 6 bases and J 3 bases, with 20 bases left between them. CDR3 protein: CASRPEVAEGYTGELFF. CDR3 nucleotides: TGTGCCAGCAGGCCCGAGGTAGCGGAGGGGTACACCGGGGAGCTGTTTTTT.

The rearrangement uses TRBV5-1 and TRBJ2-7; D possibly corresponds to TRBD1 (6 bases). V was cut by 0 bases and J by 0 bases, with 10 bases left in between. The CDR3 is made up of 15 amino acids. Germline assignment: CDR1 SGHRS and CDR2 YFSETQ. This CDR3 is CASSLADSLSYEQYF. The CDR3 region has the DNA TGCGCCAGCAGCTTGGCGGACAGTCTCTCCTACGAGCAGTACTTC.

The rearrangement uses TRBV28 and TRBJ2-7, with D perhaps TRBD1 (6 bases). V was shortened by 3 bases and J by 2 bases, with 14 bases between the two germline ends. This CDR3 has 15 amino acids. The germline gives CDR1 MDHEN, CDR2 SYDVKM. CDR3 region: CASSFPRGRTYEQYF. DNA of the CDR3: TGTGCCAGCAGTTTCCCCAGGGGTCGCACCTACGAGCAGTACTTC.